This is a list of T cell receptor beta chains from one sample in a study of blood T cell repertoires in COVID-19. Sequencing was performed with immunoSEQ multiplex PCR; in TCRdb, only in-frame clones are kept and a portion is missing. This sample has about 270,000 clones, with approximately 90% found just once. The sequencing sample was made of PBMCs or T cells enriched from blood (not recorded which). The receptors were gathered from a woman aged 40-49 years with acute COVID-19. Each CDR3 is given with its conserved first and last residue. The order of the fields is J gene, V gene, D gene, clone size, CDR3 DNA, CDR3 protein. The D gene is left open where the match is weak. Some rows have no size entry. The others give once, few or many, or a class for an expanded clone.

TRBJ2-7 TRBV3-1/TRBV3-2 - - TGTGCCAGCAGCCATCGGGGGGAGCAGTACTTC CASSHRGEQYF
TRBJ1-1 TRBV6-5 - - TGTGCCAGCAGGACCGGGAGAGGAAACACTGAAGCTTTCTTT CASRTGRGNTEAFF
TRBJ1-1 TRBV27 - once TGTGCCAGCTGGACAAGGTCGACGGCTGAAGCTTTCTTT CASWTRSTAEAFF
TRBJ1-4 TRBV5-5 TRBD1 - TGTGCCAGCAGCTTCACGGACAGGGTGGGTGAAAAACTGTTTTTT CASSFTDRVGEKLFF
TRBJ1-6 TRBV13 - once TGTGCCAGCAGCTTAATTGGAGCTGCGGGCTCCTATAATTCACCCCTCCACTTT CASSLIGAAGSYNSPLHF
TRBJ2-7 TRBV4-2 TRBD2 - TGTGCCAGCAGCCAAGATCCTAGCGGGAGGCACTACGAGCAGTACTTC CASSQDPSGRHYEQYF
TRBJ1-1 TRBV7-3 - - TGTGCCAGCAGCTTAATCCCCAGGGAAGGCACTGAAGCTTTCTTT CASSLIPREGTEAFF
TRBJ1-1 TRBV5-1 TRBD1 - TGCGCCAGCAGCCAATACAGGGGGCAGATCCACGCTTTCTTT CASSQYRGQIHAFF
TRBJ1-3 TRBV30 - - TGTGCCTGGAGTGTTTGGGACACTGGAAACACCATATATTTT CAWSVWDTGNTIYF
TRBJ1-2 TRBV5-1 TRBD1 - TGCGCCAGCAGCTTCACAGGGGACTATGGCTACACCTTC CASSFTGDYGYTF
TRBJ1-1 TRBV19 TRBD1 - TGTGCCAGTAGAACCCGGGACAGGGATTCCACTGAAGCTTTCTTT CASRTRDRDSTEAFF
TRBJ2-1 TRBV19 TRBD2 - TGTGCCAGTAGTGCAGCGGCCTGGGGGGGCAATGAGCAGTTCTTC CASSAAAWGGNEQFF
TRBJ2-7 TRBV5-4 TRBD2 - TGTGCCAGCAGCTTGGGTAGCGGGGGGGCCTACGAGCAGTACTTC CASSLGSGGAYEQYF
TRBJ1-5 TRBV30 TRBD1 - TGTGCCTGGAGTTCCGGGACAGGGGCTCAGCCCCAGCATTTT CAWSSGTGAQPQHF